This T cell receptor beta chain came from a study of T cell repertoires in aging, cancer and after chemotherapy. V was shortened by 1 base and J by 8 bases, with 15 bases between the two germline ends. The CDR3 runs to 15 residues. Germline-derived CDR1 and CDR2 are MNHNS and SASEGT. Rearranged V-D-J TRB sequences were amplified with a mixed TRB-A/B primer pool. TCRdb reanalysed the multiplex PCR reads using MiXCR and keeps one entry per CDR3 protein. The table has under 10,000 distinct CDR3 sequences, around a third seen once. This clonotype was detected only a few times. Peripheral blood genomic DNA, not sorted cells or RNA, was the template.

This sequence originates from a human donor in good health. This chain joins TRBV6-1 and TRBJ1-3; D is unresolved. Material for sequencing was blood. The chain's CDR3 is CASSEVGSALDTIYF. The CDR3 DNA follows: TGTGCCAGCAGTGAAGTCGGCAGCGCCCTAGACACCATATATTTT.